The 7 T cell receptor beta chains presented below share a single source sample, sequenced in a study of shared clonotypes between healthy human individuals. As defined, naive CD8 cells were CD45RO-negative and positively selected for CCR7, with terminally differentiated effector memory CD45RA+ cells excluded. Measured with immunoSEQ multiplex PCR; TCRdb has only the in-frame clones, and not every one. The table records around 2,000,000 clones, about 95% of them present only once. The sequenced sample was naive CD8+ T cells sorted from blood. The source is a man younger than 35 in good health.

This clone is a singleton in its sample. This rearrangement joins TRBV6-5 to TRBJ2-7; 8 bases match TRBD1. The ends lost 0 bases at V and 4 bases at J; junction bases unmatched: 8. CDR3 size: 16 residues. Germline V gene lookup returns CDR1 MNHEY and CDR2 SVGAGI. The CDR3 protein is CASSYSTGQAFYEQYF. The DNA for the CDR3 is TGTGCCAGCAGTTACTCGACGGGACAGGCTTTTTACGAGCAGTACTTC.

The chain joins TRBV9 to TRBJ2-7; TRBD2 matches 11 bases. With 6 bases clipped from V and 5 bases from J, the junction kept 13 bases outside the gene matches. Per the germline V gene, CDR1 is SGDLS and CDR2 is YYNGEE. The CDR3 has 16 amino acids. CDR3 residues: CASTGGLAGGLHEQYF. CDR3 DNA sequence: TGTGCCAGCACCGGGGGGCTAGCGGGAGGTCTCCACGAGCAGTACTTC.

The chain couples TRBV27 to TRBJ1-1; D is unresolved. V lost 5 bases to trimming and J lost 0 bases, with 10 bases between them. The CDR3 covers 14 residues. Germline V gives CDR1 MNHEY, CDR2 SMNVEV (reference sequence). CDR3 in amino acids: CASSGGSLNTEAFF. The CDR3 bases are TGTGCCAGCAGTGGAGGGTCCTTGAACACTGAAGCTTTCTTT.

The rearrangement links TRBV11-3 to TRBJ2-1, with 13 nucleotides matching TRBD2. The CDR3 totals 20 residues. Germline V CDR1 and CDR2: SGHNT, YENEEA. V shed 1 base and J 0 bases; nucleotides not matched to a gene: 9. This CDR3 is CASSLAQLAGGLASYNEQFF. CDR3 DNA sequence: TGTGCCAGCAGCTTAGCCCAACTAGCGGGAGGGTTGGCCTCCTACAATGAGCAGTTCTTC.

The chain carries TRBV7-9 and TRBJ2-7; possibly TRBD2 for D (7 bases). Germline CDR1 SEHNR, CDR2 FQNEAQ (reference sequence). This CDR3 spans 15 amino acids. Deletions cut 5 bases from V and 6 bases from J, with 20 bases between. The CDR3: CASSPRGASFGEQYF. In DNA form, the CDR3 reads TGTGCCAGCAGCCCCCGGGGGGCTAGTTTCGGCGAGCAGTACTTC. The whole variable domain, remainder taken from reference TRBV7-9 and TRBJ2-7, is DTGVSQNPRHKITKRGQNVTFRCDPISEHNRLYWYRQTLGQGPEFLTYFQNEAQLEKSRLLSDRFSAERPKGSFSTLEIQRTEQGDSAMYLCASSPRGASFGEQYFGPGTRLTVT.

This rearrangement joins TRBV13 to TRBJ2-1, with D uncertain. From germline, CDR1 is PRHDT and CDR2 FYEKMQ (reference sequence). V gave up 0 bases and J gave up 6 bases, with 12 bases separating them. CDR3 length: 15 amino acids. CDR3 in DNA: TGTGCCAGCAGCTTAGGGCTTACCCCCGGCAATGAGCAGTTCTTC. It is translated as CASSLGLTPGNEQFF.

The V and J genes are TRBV27 and TRBJ2-5; 9 bases match TRBD1. Per the germline V gene, CDR1 is MNHEY and CDR2 is SMNVEV (reference sequence). With V trimmed by 5 bases and J by 4 bases, 2 bases remained unmatched. This CDR3 spans 13 amino acids. CDR3 DNA: TGTGCCAGCAGTCAGGACAGGGGAGAGACCCAGTACTTC. This encodes CASSQDRGETQYF.